Below are 10 T cell receptor beta chains sequenced from a single sample in a study of brain metastases from non-small cell lung cancer. Libraries were prepared by immunoSEQ multiplex PCR; TCRdb keeps only in-frame clonotypes and omits some of them. The data contain approximately 220 clones, 86% of them singletons. The specimen sequenced was tumor-adjacent normal tissue. Receptor source: a donor over 35 with non-small cell lung cancer.

This clone was seen more than once but under ten times. The chain employs TRBV21-1 and TRBJ2-7; TRBD1 is the table's D call, not checked against the DNA. TRBV21-1 has pseudogene status. This CDR3 region has 18 residues. The CDR3 reads CASSGSNRWAGMLYEQYF. The CDR3 DNA follows: TGTGCCAGCAGCGGTTCGAACAGGTGGGCAGGGATGTTGTACGAGCAGTACTTC.

The chain employs TRBV30 and TRBJ2-3; TRBD1 aligns across 7 bases. V shed 4 bases, J shed 2 bases, and the junction held 6 bases outside the gene matches. The CDR3 totals 14 residues. The germline V gene encodes CDR1 GTSNPN and CDR2 SVGIG (reference sequence). In nucleotides, the CDR3 is TGTGCCTGGAACCTACAGGGGCTCACAGATACGCAGTATTTT. Its translation is CAWNLQGLTDTQYF.

To note about this clone: Distinct nucleotide sequences in the sample also encode this CDR3. The chain is built from TRBV30 and TRBJ2-7; the D is unclear. The CDR3 runs 11 residues. The ends were cut back, 3 bases at V and 8 bases at J, with 11 bases in the middle. Germline CDR1 reads GTSNPN; CDR2 reads SVGIG (reference sequence). DNA for the CDR3: TGTGCCTGGAGACAGCAAGGTAAGCAGTACTTC. Translated, it gives CAWRQQGKQYF.

This clone turned up a few times. The rearrangement uses TRBV18 and TRBJ2-1; D not certain. Looked up from germline, CDR1 is KGHSH and CDR2 is LQKENI. The CDR3 totals 14 residues. Trimming took off 6 bases at V and 6 bases at J, with 15 bases between the two ends. CDR3 residues: CASSPIGRTNEQFF. CDR3 coding DNA: TGTGCCAGCTCCCCAATCGGTAGGACCAATGAGCAGTTCTTC.

The chain uses TRBV19 and TRBJ1-4; 10 bases align to TRBD1. CDR1 and CDR2 (germline): LNHDA, SQIVND (reference sequence). V was pared by 6 bases and J by 6 bases, with 7 bases of the junction left unmatched. This CDR3 comprises 15 residues. The CDR3 spells CASRPRDRGDEKLFF. The CDR3 region has the DNA TGTGCCAGTAGGCCCCGGGACAGGGGAGATGAAAAACTGTTTTTT.

This chain links TRBV3-1 (or the pseudogene TRBV3-2) with TRBJ2-2, with no clear D. This CDR3 contains 13 residues. The V end was cut by 4 bases, the J end by 6 bases, with 9 bases between. Germline lookup yields CDR1 LGHDT and CDR2 YNNKEL (reference sequence). CDR3 in DNA: TGTGCCAGCAGCCCCAGAGACCCCGGGGAGCTGTTTTTT. Translated, it gives CASSPRDPGELFF.

The CDR3 reads CASSEAFHTEAFF. In nucleotides, the CDR3 is TGTGCCAGCAGTGAAGCCTTCCACACTGAAGCTTTCTTT. The V gene is TRBV6-1, the J gene TRBJ1-1; no reliable D call. CDR1 is MNHNS and CDR2 is SASEGT in the germline V gene. The CDR3 is 13 amino acids. The V gene lost 0 bases and the J gene lost 3 bases, with 5 bases spanning the gap.

V gene TRBV29-1 combines with J gene TRBJ2-5; no clear D gene. The CDR3 spans 10 residues. Germline lookup yields CDR1 SQVTM and CDR2 ANQGSEA. Trimming pared 7 bases from V and 5 bases from J, leaving 8 bases between. The CDR3 here is CSALDETQYF. The CDR3 coding sequence is TGCAGCGCTCTGGATGAGACCCAGTACTTC.

About this clone itself: Additional DNA sequences in this sample encode the identical CDR3. The chain joins TRBV14 to TRBJ1-1; TRBD1 matches at 8 bases. In germline, CDR1 is SGHDN, CDR2 FVKESK. CDR3 length equals 15 residues. V shed 2 bases and J 6 bases; nucleotides not matched to a gene: 8. CDR3 sequence (DNA): TGTGCCAGCAGCCAACAGGGGGCGGTTAGTTCTGAAGCTTTCTTT. Its translation: CASSQQGAVSSEAFF.

This sequence joins TRBV2 and TRBJ1-4; TRBD1 matches at 9 bases. The CDR3 runs to 14 residues. Looked up from germline, CDR1 is SNHLY and CDR2 is FYNNEI. Trimming cost V 8 bases and J 7 bases; bases outside gene matches: 8. The CDR3 sequence: CASGWDRVSEKLFF. CDR3 in DNA: TGTGCCAGCGGATGGGACAGGGTCTCTGAAAAACTGTTTTTT.